This passage covers 30 T cell receptor beta chains from one sample sequenced in a study of T cell responses to AZD1222 COVID-19 vaccine. Using immunoSEQ multiplex PCR, the repertoire was profiled, and TCRdb retains in-frame clones only, with some absent. This sample's clone table lists around 150,000 clones. The sequencing sample was made of peripheral blood. Receptors were obtained from an adult in good health.

The chain couples TRBV10-3 to TRBJ2-1, with TRBD2 as a possible D gene (6 bases). This CDR3 spans 17 amino acids. Trimming cost V 6 bases and J 5 bases, with 23 bases left between them. Germline CDR1 ENHRY, CDR2 SYGVKD. The CDR3 DNA sequence: TGTGCCATCAGGGTACCGGGGGTCATTAATAGCAACAATGAGCAGTTCTTC. As protein: CAIRVPGVINSNNEQFF.

The genes are TRBV2 and TRBJ1-4; D is undetermined. CDR3 length: 15 residues. Germline CDR1 and CDR2: SNHLY and FYNNEI. Trimming stripped 7 bases from V and 5 bases from J, with 17 bases between. CDR3 in amino acids: CASTPVGIQNEKLFF. CDR3 bases: TGTGCCAGCACCCCGGTTGGGATCCAAAATGAAAAACTGTTTTTT.

V and J are TRBV29-1 and TRBJ2-5; 7 positions match TRBD1. Losses at the gene ends were 4 bases for V and 4 bases for J; bases not matched to a gene: 6. Germline assignment: CDR1 SQVTM and CDR2 ANQGSEA. The CDR3 length is 13 residues. CDR3 amino acids: CSVGTGGRETQYF. The CDR3 bases are TGCAGCGTTGGGACAGGCGGTAGAGAGACCCAGTACTTC.

The chain uses TRBV12-5 and TRBJ2-5, with a weak D call TRBD2 (6 bases). Germline CDR1 and CDR2: LGHNT and FRNRAP. Between the trimmed V and J ends, which lost 5 bases and 2 bases, there was a span of 21 bases. This CDR3 contains 17 residues. DNA of the CDR3: TGTGCTAGTGGTGGCGGTGGGGACTTCGGGAGACAAGAGACCCAGTACTTC. It yields the protein CASGGGGDFGRQETQYF.

V usage is TRBV3-1 (or the pseudogene TRBV3-2) and J usage is TRBJ2-5, with TRBD2 matching 9 bases. Germline V lookup: CDR1 LGHDT, CDR2 YNNKEL (reference sequence). The CDR3 runs 17 residues. Trimming cost V 4 bases and J 5 bases; bases outside gene matches: 14. CDR3 sequence: CASSLPYGAGGHETQYF. The CDR3, as DNA: TGTGCCAGCAGCCTACCGTATGGCGCGGGGGGGCACGAGACCCAGTACTTC.

The gene calls are TRBV30 and TRBJ2-2; D possibly uses TRBD1 or TRBD2 (5 bases each). Germline CDR1 and CDR2: GTSNPN and SVGIG (reference sequence). CDR3 length equals 16 residues. V lost 3 bases to trimming and J lost 3 bases, with 17 bases between them. The CDR3 bases are TGTGCCTGGAGGGGCACCGGGACCGGATACACCGGGGAGCTGTTTTTT. Amino acids: CAWRGTGTGYTGELFF. Complete variable domain (other parts from reference TRBV30 and TRBJ2-2): SQTIHQWPATLVQPVGSPLSLECTVEGTSNPNLYWYRQAAGRGLQLLFYSVGIGQISSEVPQNLSASRPQDRQFILSSKKLLLSDSGFYLCAWRGTGTGYTGELFFGEGSRLTVL.

The V call is TRBV27, the J call TRBJ1-5; D is ambiguous. The CDR3 covers 14 residues. Germline V gene lookup returns CDR1 MNHEY and CDR2 SMNVEV (reference sequence). Between the trimmed V and J ends, which lost 3 bases and 0 bases, there was a span of 6 bases. The CDR3 nucleotides read TGTGCCAGCAGTTTGGCGTATAGCAATCAGCCCCAGCATTTT. It translates to CASSLAYSNQPQHF.

The chain links TRBV6-5 to TRBJ1-2; maybe TRBD1 (6 bases). Germline V CDR1 and CDR2: MNHEY, SVGAGI. Trimming removed 7 bases at V and 4 bases at J, with 16 bases between. The CDR3 has 14 amino acids. CDR3 sequence (DNA): TGTGCCAGCACCGATGGGGGGCCACTCTATGGCTACACCTTC. Translating gives CASTDGGPLYGYTF.

The chain links TRBV15 to TRBJ2-7; 8 bases agree with TRBD1. Germline V gene sequence: CDR1 LNHNV, CDR2 YYDKDF (reference sequence). This CDR3 is built from 16 residues. J was trimmed by 2 bases and V by 0 bases; bases with no gene match: 6. In DNA, the CDR3 is TGTGCCACCAGCAGAGATCGGACAGGGATCCCCTACGAGCAGTACTTC. Its protein product is CATSRDRTGIPYEQYF.

The chain is built from TRBV5-6 and TRBJ2-7; D may be TRBD1 (6 bases). This CDR3 has 17 residues. V lost 4 bases and J lost 0, with 20 bases in between. CDR1 is SGHDT and CDR2 is YYEEEE in the germline V gene. CDR3 region: CASSQTTHRARSYEQYF. In DNA, the CDR3 is TGTGCCAGCAGCCAGACTACCCACAGGGCTCGCTCCTACGAGCAGTACTTC.

The chain couples TRBV10-3 to TRBJ1-1; no reliable D call. The CDR3 totals 13 residues. Deletions cut 4 bases from V and 1 base from J, with 7 bases between. Germline CDR1 is ENHRY and CDR2 is SYGVKD. The CDR3 bases are TGTGCCATCAGTGTGTCCGGGAACACTGAAGCTTTCTTT. Its protein is CAISVSGNTEAFF.

V and J are TRBV15 and TRBJ1-1, with no clear D. V was cut by 3 bases and J by 1 base, with 6 bases left in between. This CDR3 is built from 13 residues. Germline CDR1 reads LNHNV; CDR2 reads YYDKDF (reference sequence). The CDR3 DNA is TGTGCCACCAGCAGGGGAGGGAACACTGAAGCTTTCTTT. Residues: CATSRGGNTEAFF.

V and J are TRBV15 and TRBJ2-7, with D perhaps given as TRBD1 or TRBD2 (5 bases each). V lost 1 base and J 5 bases, leaving 12 bases between the germline ends. Germline CDR1 reads LNHNV; CDR2 reads YYDKDF (reference sequence). The CDR3 consists of 14 residues. The CDR3 region has the DNA TGTGCCACCAGCAGAGGGGGGACCGGGCACGAGCAGTACTTC. Its protein is CATSRGGTGHEQYF.

J is TRBJ2-1 and V is TRBV28, with 8 bases matching TRBD1. CDR3 size: 15 residues. Germline V gene data show CDR1 as MDHEN and CDR2 as SYDVKM. Germline trimming cut 5 bases from V and 4 bases from J; bases unmatched to any gene: 7. The CDR3: CASSAPQGAYNEQFF. The CDR3 nucleotides read TGTGCCAGCAGTGCCCCCCAGGGGGCTTACAATGAGCAGTTCTTC.

This sequence joins TRBV3-1 (or the pseudogene TRBV3-2) and TRBJ1-5, with D hard to call. This CDR3 has 13 amino acids. Germline V gene data show CDR1 as LGHDT and CDR2 as YNNKEL (reference sequence). V gave up 1 base and J gave up 4 bases, with 5 bases separating them. Here the CDR3 DNA reads TGTGCCAGCAGCCAAGTTCCGAATCAGCCCCAGCATTTT. Amino acids: CASSQVPNQPQHF.

The gene calls are TRBV14 and TRBJ1-3; the match to TRBD1 covers 7 bases. Germline V gives CDR1 SGHDN, CDR2 FVKESK. J gave up 4 bases and V 0 bases, and 9 bases lay outside the gene matches. CDR3 length: 17 amino acids. As DNA, the CDR3 is TGTGCCAGCAGCCAAGAGGTCCGTACAGGGGAAGGAAACACCATATATTTT. Encoded protein: CASSQEVRTGEGNTIYF. Supplemented by reference TRBV14 and TRBJ1-3, the full variable domain reads EAGVTQFPSHSVIEKGQTVTLRCDPISGHDNLYWYRRVMGKEIKFLLHFVKESKQDESGMPNNRFLAERTGGTYSTLKVQPAELEDSGVYFCASSQEVRTGEGNTIYFGEGSWLTVV.

J is TRBJ2-5 and V is TRBV6-5; 8 positions agree with TRBD2. V lost 2 bases, J lost 1 base, and 6 bases stayed unmatched. The CDR3 is 16 residues long. Germline V gene sequence: CDR1 MNHEY, CDR2 SVGAGI. The DNA of the CDR3 is TGTGCCAGCAGTTACAGCCCAGCGGGGGCCCAAGAGACCCAGTACTTC. It is translated as CASSYSPAGAQETQYF.

The rearrangement joins TRBV6-5 to TRBJ2-7; D remains unclear. V was shortened by 0 bases and J by 7 bases, with 13 bases between the two germline ends. The germline gives CDR1 MNHEY, CDR2 SVGAGI. This CDR3 region has 14 residues. The CDR3 reads CASSYSRPAREQYF. The CDR3 bases are TGTGCCAGCAGTTACTCGAGGCCGGCGCGGGAGCAGTACTTC.

The chain employs TRBV12-5 and TRBJ2-1, with 7 bases identical to TRBD1. CDR1 and CDR2 (germline): LGHNT, FRNRAP. The CDR3 spans 14 residues. J gave up 2 bases and V 6 bases, and 4 bases lay outside the gene matches. The CDR3, as DNA: TGTGCTAGTGGACCGGGACAGCCCTACAATGAGCAGTTCTTC. Amino acid sequence: CASGPGQPYNEQFF.

The J gene is TRBJ2-3, the V gene TRBV9; D not certain. Looked up from germline, CDR1 is SGDLS and CDR2 is YYNGEE. The CDR3 has 13 residues. The V end lost 0 bases, the J end lost 6 bases, and 8 bases lay between the germline ends. CDR3 protein: CASSVEGWDTQYF. CDR3 DNA: TGTGCCAGCAGCGTAGAGGGCTGGGATACGCAGTATTTT.

V gene TRBV6-6 combines with J gene TRBJ2-1, with D tentatively TRBD2 (6 bases). Trimming took off 5 bases at V and 8 bases at J, with 19 bases between the two ends. Per germline, CDR1 MNHNY and CDR2 SVGAGI (reference sequence). The CDR3 loop spans 15 amino acids. The CDR3 sequence is CASSAQSGGEDEQFF. The CDR3 DNA is TGTGCCAGCAGTGCCCAAAGCGGAGGGGAGGATGAGCAGTTCTTC.

The chain couples TRBV28 to TRBJ1-2, with 7 bases matching TRBD1. Germline V CDR1 and CDR2: MDHEN, SYDVKM. The junction had 2 bases not matched to a gene; V was cut back by 5 bases and J by 5 bases. The CDR3 length is 12 residues. CDR3 amino acids: CASSGDRYGYTF. CDR3 sequence (DNA): TGTGCCAGCAGTGGGGACAGATATGGCTACACCTTC.

The chain is built from TRBV11-3 and TRBJ2-7; D tentatively reads TRBD1 or TRBD2 (5 bases each). V lost 4 bases and J lost 1, with 14 bases in between. CDR3 length: 15 residues. Per the germline V gene, CDR1 is SGHNT and CDR2 is YENEEA. The CDR3 reads CASSSIRDGSYEQYF. The CDR3 nucleotides are TGTGCCAGCAGCTCGATCCGGGACGGATCCTACGAGCAGTACTTC. Filled out from reference TRBV11-3 and TRBJ2-7, the complete variable domain reads EAGVVQSPRYKIIEKKQPVAFWCNPISGHNTLYWYLQNLGQGPELLIRYENEEAVDDSQLPKDRFSAERLKGVDSTLKIQPAELGDSAVYLCASSSIRDGSYEQYFGPGTRLTVT.

The chain has TRBV9 and TRBJ2-1, with a possible D match to TRBD1 (7 bases). CDR3 size: 15 residues. Trimming took 0 bases from V and 6 from J, leaving 13 bases between them. Germline V lookup: CDR1 SGDLS, CDR2 YYNGEE. CDR3: CASSVGQGGGNEQFF. CDR3 DNA sequence: TGTGCCAGCAGCGTAGGACAGGGAGGAGGCAATGAGCAGTTCTTC.

The chain couples TRBV7-3 to TRBJ2-5; D ambiguous. V lost 1 base, J lost 2 bases, and 5 bases lay in between. Germline V gives CDR1 SGHTA, CDR2 FQGTGA. The CDR3 spans 13 residues. The CDR3 loop reads CASSLMPQETQYF. CDR3 DNA: TGTGCCAGCAGCTTAATGCCGCAAGAGACCCAGTACTTC.

The J gene is TRBJ1-6, the V gene TRBV5-1; D is undetermined. The V end was cut by 3 bases, the J end by 5 bases, with 21 bases between. The CDR3 is 18 amino acids. Germline CDR1 is SGHRS and CDR2 is YFSETQ. CDR3 amino acids: CASSWTPDRALNNSPLHF. The CDR3 nucleotides are TGCGCCAGCAGCTGGACGCCCGATCGTGCCTTGAATAATTCACCCCTCCACTTT.

This sequence joins TRBV5-5 and TRBJ1-2; the D is unclear. Germline CDR1 reads SGHKS; CDR2 reads YYEKEE (reference sequence). The CDR3 loop spans 14 amino acids. Deletions cut 1 base from V and 2 bases from J, with 9 bases between. CDR3 sequence: CASSLSRRNYGYTF. CDR3 sequence (DNA): TGTGCCAGCAGCTTGAGCAGACGCAACTATGGCTACACCTTC.

V usage is TRBV7-2 and J usage is TRBJ1-1, with TRBD1 identical over 9 bases. Losses at the gene ends were 7 bases for V and 8 bases for J; bases not matched to a gene: 11. The CDR3 spans 14 residues. Germline V gene sequence: CDR1 SGHTA, CDR2 FQGNSA. The DNA of the CDR3 is TGTGCCAGCAACACTCCGGGACAGGGTTTAGAAGCTTTCTTT. Encoded protein: CASNTPGQGLEAFF.

The rearrangement joins TRBV2 to TRBJ2-1, with 8 bases aligning to TRBD1. With 3 bases clipped from V and 5 bases from J, the junction kept 9 bases outside the gene matches. The germline gives CDR1 SNHLY, CDR2 FYNNEI. This CDR3 is 16 amino acids long. CDR3 residues: CASSEGWGRGHNEQFF. In DNA, the CDR3 is TGTGCCAGCAGTGAGGGGTGGGGCAGGGGGCACAATGAGCAGTTCTTC.

V and J are TRBV4-3 and TRBJ1-4, with TRBD1 identical over 8 bases. Per germline, CDR1 LGHNA and CDR2 YSLEER. There are 16 residues in the CDR3. The junction had 5 bases not matched to a gene; V was cut back by 1 base and J by 4 bases. DNA for the CDR3: TGCGCCAGCAGCCAAGGATCCGGACAGGGTAATGAAAAACTGTTTTTT. Its translation: CASSQGSGQGNEKLFF.